This passage covers 13 T cell receptor beta chains from one sample sequenced in a study of identifying expanded T cells in peripheral blood. TCRdb's table, derived via immunoSEQ multiplex PCR, lists solely in-frame clones and lacks some. The data contain tens of thousands of clones, roughly 86% of them singletons. Sample: blood. These receptor sequences come from a person aged 18-70 years in good health.

The J gene is TRBJ2-1, the V gene TRBV7-8, with D hard to call. V lost 0 bases to trimming and J lost 0 bases, with 9 bases between them. The CDR3 loop spans 16 amino acids. The germline CDR1 and CDR2 sequences are SGHVS and FQNEAQ. The CDR3 spells CASSLAGMSSYNEQFF. The CDR3 DNA reads TGTGCCAGCAGCTTAGCGGGGATGAGCTCCTACAATGAGCAGTTCTTC. Variable domain in full (rest from reference TRBV7-8 and TRBJ2-1): GAGVSQSPRYKVAKRGQDVALRCDPISGHVSLFWYQQALGQGPEFLTYFQNEAQLDKSGLPSDRFFAERPEGSVSTLKIQRTQQEDSAVYLCASSLAGMSSYNEQFFGPGTRLTVL.

V and J are TRBV5-1 and TRBJ1-2; D is uncertain. The CDR3 has 12 amino acids. The germline V and J ends were trimmed by 4 bases and 2 bases, with 6 bases remaining between them. Germline V gene data show CDR1 as SGHRS and CDR2 as YFSETQ. As DNA, the CDR3 is TGCGCCAGCAGCGCAGAGAACTATGGCTACACCTTC. Translation: CASSAENYGYTF.

This sequence joins TRBV4-1 and TRBJ1-4, with TRBD1 matching over 8 bases. Germline trimming cut 0 bases from V and 8 bases from J; bases unmatched to any gene: 5. The CDR3 runs to 15 residues. The germline V gene has CDR1 MGHRA and CDR2 YSYEKL. The CDR3 coding sequence is TGCGCCAGCAGCCAAGACGGACAGGGCTACGAAAAACTGTTTTTT. Its protein is CASSQDGQGYEKLFF.

The chain joins TRBV7-2 to TRBJ1-2, with D tentatively TRBD1 (5 bases). V was cut by 5 bases and J by 0 bases, with 16 bases left in between. Per germline, CDR1 SGHTA and CDR2 FQGNSA. The CDR3 is 16 amino acids. The CDR3 loop reads CASSPSGTRSNYGYTF. The CDR3, as DNA: TGTGCCAGCAGCCCATCCGGGACTCGATCTAACTATGGCTACACCTTC.

This clone was observed once. The V call is TRBV29-1, the J call TRBJ2-2, with 8 bases matching TRBD1. The CDR3 runs 15 residues. Trimming removed 4 bases from V and 4 bases from J; junction bases left unmatched: 8. Germline V gene data show CDR1 as SQVTM and CDR2 as ANQGSEA. This chain's CDR3 is CSVGGQGGFTGELFF. The CDR3 DNA is TGCAGCGTTGGAGGACAGGGCGGGTTCACCGGGGAGCTGTTTTTT.

The rearrangement joins TRBV20-1 to TRBJ2-7, with D possibly being TRBD1 or TRBD2 (5 bases each). Between the trimmed V and J ends, which lost 1 base and 7 bases, there was a span of 8 bases. Germline V CDR1 and CDR2: DFQATT, SNEGSKA (reference sequence). This CDR3 has 11 residues. The CDR3 region has the DNA TGCAGTGCTAGAGGGGGGACGGAGCAGTACTTC. Translation: CSARGGTEQYF.

There are a few counts of this clone. The chain recombines TRBV7-3 with TRBJ2-2; D may be TRBD1 (6 bases). Between the trimmed V and J ends, which lost 8 bases and 0 bases, there was a span of 10 bases. CDR3 length equals 14 residues. Germline V gene sequence: CDR1 SGHTA, CDR2 FQGTGA. The CDR3 region is CASRDNANTGELFF. The CDR3 DNA sequence: TGTGCCAGCCGGGACAACGCGAACACCGGGGAGCTGTTTTTT.

The V call is TRBV4-3, the J call TRBJ2-7; D gene ambiguous. This CDR3 contains 15 residues. V lost 0 bases to trimming and J lost 2 bases, with 11 bases between them. Germline CDR1 is LGHNA and CDR2 is YSLEER. CDR3 nucleotides: TGCGCCAGCAGCCAAGATCTTGTACAGCCCTACGAGCAGTACTTC. This gives the protein CASSQDLVQPYEQYF.

The chain recombines TRBV6-4 with TRBJ2-3; D is unresolved. The V end was cut by 3 bases, the J end by 2 bases, with 9 bases between. Germline-derived CDR1 and CDR2 are MRHNA and SNTAGT. CDR3 length: 14 residues. CDR3 coding DNA: TGTGCCAGCAGTGAACGGGCCGTCACAGATACGCAGTATTTT. It encodes CASSERAVTDTQYF.

The chain recombines TRBV5-5 with TRBJ1-2; a possible D gene is TRBD1 (5 bases). CDR3 length: 15 residues. Germline V gene data show CDR1 as SGHKS and CDR2 as YYEKEE (reference sequence). V lost 0 bases to trimming and J lost 8 bases, with 17 bases between them. For the CDR3, the DNA is TGTGCCAGCAGCTTGGGGGCCGGGGGAGCAACGGGCTACACCTTC. Protein product: CASSLGAGGATGYTF.

The chain joins TRBV20-1 to TRBJ2-3, with a possible D match to TRBD1 (6 bases). The CDR3 loop spans 10 amino acids. The germline gives CDR1 DFQATT, CDR2 SNEGSKA (reference sequence). Trimming shortened V by 8 bases and J by 6 bases, and 9 bases separated the two germline ends. The CDR3 region is CSYRADTQYF. In DNA form, the CDR3 reads TGCAGTTACAGGGCTGATACGCAGTATTTT.

This chain connects TRBV30 to TRBJ2-1; possible D gene TRBD1, 6 bases. V was clipped by 0 bases and J by 5 bases, with 11 bases between them. The CDR3 has 14 amino acids. Germline CDR1 GTSNPN, CDR2 SVGIG (reference sequence). Here the CDR3 reads CAWSVTGFHNEQFF. As DNA, the CDR3 is TGTGCCTGGAGTGTAACAGGGTTCCACAATGAGCAGTTCTTC.

The CDR3 protein is CASSLGYEKLFF. CDR3 sequence (DNA): TGTGCCAGCAGCTTAGGATATGAAAAACTGTTTTTT. J is TRBJ1-4 and V is TRBV11-2; D ambiguous. In germline, CDR1 is SGHAT, CDR2 FQNNGV. The V end was cut by 1 base, the J end by 6 bases, with 3 bases between. The CDR3 consists of 12 residues. Drawing the rest from reference TRBV11-2 and TRBJ1-4, the complete variable domain is EAGVAQSPRYKIIEKRQSVAFWCNPISGHATLYWYQQILGQGPKLLIQFQNNGVVDDSQLPKDRFSAERLKGVDSTLKIQPAKLEDSAVYLCASSLGYEKLFFGSGTQLSVL.